These 22 T cell receptor beta chains were all obtained from the same sample, sequenced in a study of PD-L1 blockade in urothelial cancer. Regarding time point: pretreatment peripheral blood. Using immunoSEQ multiplex PCR, the repertoire was profiled, and TCRdb retains in-frame clones only, with some absent. This table holds 85,000 to 95,000 clones, almost 90% found once. Sequenced material: PBMCs, taken around atezolizumab (anti-PD-L1) treatment. Every receptor here comes from a man between 60 and 70 years old with urothelial cancer.

V gene TRBV30 combines with J gene TRBJ1-6; 9 nucleotides match TRBD1. CDR1 and CDR2 from the germline V gene are GTSNPN and SVGIG (reference sequence). The CDR3 loop spans 17 amino acids. Losses at the gene ends were 5 bases for V and 8 bases for J; bases not matched to a gene: 16. For the CDR3, the DNA is TGTGCCTGGGGAGCCAGACCGGGACAGGGAAGTCATTCACCCCTCCACTTT. Its protein is CAWGARPGQGSHSPLHF.

The rearrangement uses TRBV28 and TRBJ1-3, with a possible D match to TRBD1 (6 bases). Trimming cost V 6 bases and J 2 bases, with 11 bases left between them. The germline V gene has CDR1 MDHEN and CDR2 SYDVKM. There are 14 residues in the CDR3. The DNA for the CDR3 is TGTGCCAGCAGCAGGGGCCGGACTGGAAACACCATATATTTT. It encodes CASSRGRTGNTIYF.

The chain combines TRBV30 with TRBJ2-1, with unresolved D. V shed 0 bases and J shed 9 bases, with 12 bases lying between them. There are 13 residues in the CDR3. Germline V gene sequence: CDR1 GTSNPN, CDR2 SVGIG (reference sequence). CDR3 sequence (DNA): TGTGCCTGGAGTGTAAAGGCCCGGAGTGAGCAGTTCTTC. Its translation is CAWSVKARSEQFF.

The V gene is TRBV18, the J gene TRBJ2-5, with D maybe TRBD1 (6 bases). The CDR3 sequence is 13 residues long. Per the germline V gene, CDR1 is KGHSH and CDR2 is LQKENI. Trimming pared 1 base from V and 5 bases from J, leaving 8 bases between. This chain's CDR3 is CASSPRTDETQYF. Here the CDR3 DNA reads TGTGCCAGCTCACCACGGACAGATGAGACCCAGTACTTC.

The rearrangement links TRBV15 to TRBJ1-2, with TRBD1 as a possible D gene (6 bases). The germline V gene encodes CDR1 LNHNV and CDR2 YYDKDF (reference sequence). Between the trimmed V and J ends, which lost 1 base and 4 bases, there was a span of 13 bases. There are 15 residues in the CDR3. The CDR3 here is CATSRGTAQSYGYTF. CDR3 in DNA: TGTGCCACCAGCAGAGGGACAGCACAATCCTATGGCTACACCTTC.

The chain couples TRBV30 to TRBJ1-5, with 10 bases lining up with TRBD1. J gave up 5 bases and V 3 bases, and 4 bases lay outside the gene matches. Germline V lookup: CDR1 GTSNPN, CDR2 SVGIG (reference sequence). The CDR3 length is 14 residues. The CDR3 coding sequence is TGTGCCTGGAGCGGGACAGGGGTTGATCAGCCCCAGCATTTT. It translates to CAWSGTGVDQPQHF.

V gene TRBV7-3 combines with J gene TRBJ2-7, with 10 bases lining up with TRBD2. V lost 2 bases and J lost 5; bases outside the gene matches: 6. Germline CDR1 is SGHTA and CDR2 is FQGTGA. This CDR3 contains 15 residues. Written as DNA, the CDR3 is TGTGCCAGCAGCTTATCTAGCGGGAGTCTCAACGAGCAGTACTTC. Its translation is CASSLSSGSLNEQYF.

The chain carries TRBV5-5 and TRBJ1-2, with 9 bases fitting TRBD1. With V trimmed by 3 bases and J by 5 bases, 2 bases remained unmatched. Germline lookup yields CDR1 SGHKS and CDR2 YYEKEE (reference sequence). There are 13 residues in the CDR3. CDR3 in amino acids: CASSWGQGYGYTF. Here the CDR3 DNA reads TGTGCCAGCAGCTGGGGACAGGGTTATGGCTACACCTTC.

Only one count was recorded for this clone. The chain links TRBV30 to TRBJ2-7; 15 bases line up with TRBD2. Trimming took 4 bases from V and 3 from J; bases not matched to a gene: 7. The CDR3 contains 16 residues. CDR1 GTSNPN and CDR2 SVGIG come from the germline V gene (reference sequence). The chain's CDR3 is CAWTSGLAGGLYEQYF. CDR3 in DNA: TGTGCCTGGACCAGCGGACTAGCGGGAGGGCTCTACGAGCAGTACTTC.

This clone has a handful of counts. The chain is built from TRBV27 and TRBJ1-6, with D unresolved. CDR3 length: 14 amino acids. Germline V CDR1 and CDR2: MNHEY, SMNVEV (reference sequence). Trimming shortened V by 2 bases and J by 5 bases, and 7 bases separated the two germline ends. The CDR3 protein is CASSLIGDNSPLHF. The DNA of the CDR3 is TGTGCCAGCAGTTTAATCGGAGATAATTCACCCCTCCACTTT.

The V gene is TRBV2, the J gene TRBJ2-2, with 7 bases fitting TRBD1. V trimming: 10 bases; J trimming: 0 bases; junction bases outside the gene matches: 5. The CDR3 loop spans 14 amino acids. Per the germline V gene, CDR1 is SNHLY and CDR2 is FYNNEI. The CDR3 reads CATPDRTNTGELFF. Here the CDR3 DNA reads TGTGCCACCCCGGACAGGACGAACACCGGGGAGCTGTTTTTT.

V gene TRBV28 combines with J gene TRBJ2-3; D uncertain. This CDR3 has 13 amino acids. Deletions cut 4 bases from V and 0 bases from J, with 5 bases between. CDR1 and CDR2 from the germline V gene are MDHEN and SYDVKM. In nucleotides, the CDR3 is TGTGCCAGCAGTTGGGCCAGCACAGATACGCAGTATTTT. Protein: CASSWASTDTQYF.

The CDR3 DNA reads as TGCGCCAGCAGCTTGGCCGCCATGGGACAAGCGTTTAACTATGGCTACACCTTC. Encoded protein: CASSLAAMGQAFNYGYTF. The chain has TRBV5-1 and TRBJ1-2; D possibly corresponds to TRBD1 (6 bases). Trimming removed 0 bases from V and 1 base from J, with 19 bases in between. This CDR3 comprises 18 residues. The V gene's germline CDR1 is SGHRS and CDR2 YFSETQ. The full variable domain, in which reference TRBV5-1 and TRBJ1-2 provide the parts outside the CDR3, is KAGVTQTPRYLIKTRGQQVTLSCSPISGHRSVSWYQQTPGQGLQFLFEYFSETQRNKGNFPGRFSGRQFSNSRSEMNVSTLELGDSALYLCASSLAAMGQAFNYGYTFGSGTRLTVV.

The chain joins TRBV4-1 to TRBJ1-2; D is possibly TRBD1 (5 bases). The CDR3 length is 13 residues. V was trimmed by 3 bases and J by 8 bases, leaving 13 bases between them. Germline CDR1 MGHRA, CDR2 YSYEKL. CDR3 loop: CASSQVAGLGYTF. CDR3 DNA: TGCGCCAGCAGCCAGGTCGCAGGGTTGGGCTACACCTTC.

The J gene is TRBJ2-7, the V gene TRBV28; 10 bases align to TRBD2. Germline CDR1 reads MDHEN; CDR2 reads SYDVKM. Losses at the gene ends were 1 base for V and 6 bases for J; bases not matched to a gene: 6. The length of the CDR3 is 15 residues. For the CDR3, the DNA is TGTGCCAGCAGTTTATCCTCGCCTAGCGGGAGCGAGCAGTACTTC. Protein sequence: CASSLSSPSGSEQYF.

The chain recombines TRBV14 with TRBJ1-1, with a possible D match to TRBD1 (5 bases). This CDR3 region has 14 residues. V was pared by 3 bases and J by 0 bases, with 8 bases between. Germline loops: CDR1 SGHDN, CDR2 FVKESK. CDR3 region: CASSQAGLNTEAFF. The CDR3 DNA is TGTGCCAGCAGCCAGGCAGGGTTGAACACTGAAGCTTTCTTT.

The chain is built from TRBV28 and TRBJ1-4; D gene ambiguous. Germline-derived CDR1 and CDR2 are MDHEN and SYDVKM. The CDR3 consists of 14 residues. V was shortened by 4 bases and J by 6 bases, with 12 bases between the two germline ends. DNA for the CDR3: TGTGCCAGCAGTTCTACGGGAGGGTATGAAAAACTGTTTTTT. It yields the protein CASSSTGGYEKLFF.

This clone occurred once. The chain has TRBV7-3 and TRBJ2-5, with 9 bases identical to TRBD2. V shed 0 bases, J shed 1 base, and the junction held 0 bases outside the gene matches. The CDR3 covers 15 residues. Germline V gene sequence: CDR1 SGHTA, CDR2 FQGTGA. This chain's CDR3 is CASSLTSGGQETQYF. CDR3 bases: TGTGCCAGCAGCTTAACTAGCGGGGGCCAAGAGACCCAGTACTTC.

The V gene is TRBV5-5, the J gene TRBJ1-1, with D perhaps TRBD1 (5 bases). V was pared by 4 bases and J by 5 bases, with 15 bases between. The CDR3 covers 14 residues. Germline CDR1 SGHKS, CDR2 YYEKEE (reference sequence). The CDR3 DNA sequence: TGTGCCAGCAGCCTTAGGCGGGGGGGGACTGAAGCTTTCTTT. It specifies CASSLRRGGTEAFF.

This clone has a single count. This chain's CDR3 is CAWSGSGSSYNEQFF. The CDR3 DNA sequence: TGTGCCTGGAGTGGTAGCGGGAGCTCCTACAATGAGCAGTTCTTC. The chain joins TRBV30 to TRBJ2-1; 9 nucleotides line up with TRBD2. Looked up from germline, CDR1 is GTSNPN and CDR2 is SVGIG (reference sequence). This CDR3 is 15 amino acids long. V was clipped by 1 base and J by 0 bases; unmatched bases: 1.

The chain couples TRBV5-6 to TRBJ2-1; D possibly corresponds to TRBD2 (7 bases). Germline CDR1 reads SGHDT; CDR2 reads YYEEEE. Deletions cut 2 bases from V and 5 bases from J, with 20 bases between. This CDR3 has 17 residues. The CDR3 region has the DNA TGTGCCAGCAGCTTTGGGGAGGGGGGCCGGACGAACAATGAGCAGTTCTTC. Amino acids: CASSFGEGGRTNNEQFF.

The CDR3 sequence is CASSPSLNYEQYF. As DNA, the CDR3 is TGTGCCAGCAGCCCGTCACTTAACTACGAGCAGTACTTC. The genes are TRBV14 and TRBJ2-7, with no clear D. Germline assignment: CDR1 SGHDN and CDR2 FVKESK. The CDR3 contains 13 residues. V gave up 4 bases and J gave up 3 bases, with 10 bases separating them. The variable domain in full, with the rest retrieved from reference TRBV14 and TRBJ2-7, is EAGVTQFPSHSVIEKGQTVTLRCDPISGHDNLYWYRRVMGKEIKFLLHFVKESKQDESGMPNNRFLAERTGGTYSTLKVQPAELEDSGVYFCASSPSLNYEQYFGPGTRLTVT.